Listed here are 6 T cell receptor beta chains from one sample, sequenced in a study of technical replicates of blood from a few donors (TCRdb year 2017). The library was produced with the immunoSEQ multiplex PCR assay. TCRdb limited this immuneACCESS table to in-frame rearrangements with V and J called. A share of clones is missing; checked studies link under half to unresolved V genes, and the rest is unexplained. This sample holds approximately 75,000 clones; approximately 97% were observed only once. The ten largest clonotypes hold 0.18% of the sample. Sequencing was carried out using T cells isolated from PBMCs. These receptors came from a human donor in good health.

The CDR3 loop reads CASSIMGSGGPEETQYF. CDR3 nucleotides: TGTGCCAGTAGTATAATGGGTAGCGGGGGGCCTGAAGAGACCCAGTACTTC. The genes are TRBV19 and TRBJ2-5, with 10 bases that match TRBD2. The J segment lost 3 bases and the V segment lost 2 bases, leaving 9 bases of the junction unmatched. The CDR3 is 17 residues long. Germline V gives CDR1 LNHDA, CDR2 SQIVND (reference sequence).

The CDR3 protein is CASSLLANNEQFF. In DNA form, the CDR3 reads TGTGCCAGCAGCTTACTAGCGAACAATGAGCAGTTCTTC. This rearrangement joins TRBV7-6 to TRBJ2-1, with D possibly TRBD2 on 6 matching bases. V lost 2 bases, J lost 5 bases, and 7 bases lay in between. This CDR3 contains 13 residues. The germline gives CDR1 SGHVS, CDR2 FNYEAQ.

The CDR3 region is CASSRVAGNNEQFF. CDR3 nucleotides: TGCGCCAGCAGCCGGGTAGCGGGAAACAATGAGCAGTTCTTC. The rearrangement links TRBV5-1 to TRBJ2-1, with 8 bases aligning to TRBD2. This CDR3 spans 14 amino acids. Trimming took 4 bases from V and 5 from J; bases not matched to a gene: 5. Germline CDR1 SGHRS, CDR2 YFSETQ.

The genes are TRBV4-2 and TRBJ2-7; 11 positions match TRBD2. This CDR3 comprises 18 residues. The ends lost 0 bases at V and 0 bases at J; junction bases unmatched: 7. The V gene's germline CDR1 is LGHNA and CDR2 YNFKEQ. The CDR3 nucleotides are TGTGCCAGCAGCCAAGATCTTGGTAGCGGGAGGGTCTCCTACGAGCAGTACTTC. This gives the protein CASSQDLGSGRVSYEQYF.

The chain joins TRBV7-3 to TRBJ1-1, with D perhaps TRBD1 (6 bases). The germline V and J ends were trimmed by 0 bases and 7 bases, with 9 bases remaining between them. The CDR3 is 13 amino acids. The germline V gene encodes CDR1 SGHTA and CDR2 FQGTGA. Written as DNA, the CDR3 is TGTGCCAGCAGCTTAACAGGGGGTCTTGAAGCTTTCTTT. As protein: CASSLTGGLEAFF. The variable domain in full, with the rest retrieved from reference TRBV7-3 and TRBJ1-1, is GAGVSQTPSNKVTEKGKYVELRCDPISGHTALYWYRQSLGQGPEFLIYFQGTGAADDSGLPNDRFFAVRPEGSVSTLKIQRTERGDSAVYLCASSLTGGLEAFFGQGTRLTVV.

The chain couples TRBV6-5 to TRBJ2-7; D might be TRBD2 (5 bases). Germline CDR1 is MNHEY and CDR2 is SVGAGI. The V end was cut by 0 bases, the J end by 0 bases, with 12 bases between. The CDR3 consists of 16 residues. CDR3 bases: TGTGCCAGCAGTTACTCGAGGGCCTTCCTCTCCTACGAGCAGTACTTC. Its protein product is CASSYSRAFLSYEQYF.